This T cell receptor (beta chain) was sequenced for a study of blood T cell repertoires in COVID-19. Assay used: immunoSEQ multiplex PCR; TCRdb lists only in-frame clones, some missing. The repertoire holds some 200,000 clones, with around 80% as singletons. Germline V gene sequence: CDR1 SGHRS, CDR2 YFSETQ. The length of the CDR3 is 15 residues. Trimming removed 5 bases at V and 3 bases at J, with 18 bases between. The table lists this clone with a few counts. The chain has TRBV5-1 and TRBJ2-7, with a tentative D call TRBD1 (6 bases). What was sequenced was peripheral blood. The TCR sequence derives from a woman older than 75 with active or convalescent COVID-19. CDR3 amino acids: CASRLDDRRNYEQYF. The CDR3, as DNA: TGCGCCAGCAGGCTCGATGACAGGCGCAACTACGAGCAGTACTTC.